This T cell receptor (beta chain) was observed in a study of cytomegalovirus exposure and HLA in healthy donors. The data were produced by immunoSEQ multiplex PCR, yet TCRdb's version contains in-frame clones alone and is incomplete. The sample consists of about 110,000 clones, roughly 89% of them appearing once. The CDR3 covers 20 residues. J gave up 0 bases and V 0 bases, and 13 bases lay outside the gene matches. Germline loops: CDR1 LGHNA, CDR2 YSLEER. As for this clone: Its antigen is not known.

Regarding the study as a whole: Associated with cytomegalovirus, according to the listing, were fewer than 200 TCR beta chains.

This receptor was obtained from a woman aged 18-35 years in good health and CMV-seronegative. The chain combines TRBV4-3 with TRBJ2-1; 8 bases map to TRBD2. Specimen: PBMCs. This CDR3 reads CASSQDRQQRGLSSYNEQFF. CDR3 nucleotides: TGCGCCAGCAGCCAAGATCGTCAGCAGCGGGGGTTGAGCTCCTACAATGAGCAGTTCTTC.